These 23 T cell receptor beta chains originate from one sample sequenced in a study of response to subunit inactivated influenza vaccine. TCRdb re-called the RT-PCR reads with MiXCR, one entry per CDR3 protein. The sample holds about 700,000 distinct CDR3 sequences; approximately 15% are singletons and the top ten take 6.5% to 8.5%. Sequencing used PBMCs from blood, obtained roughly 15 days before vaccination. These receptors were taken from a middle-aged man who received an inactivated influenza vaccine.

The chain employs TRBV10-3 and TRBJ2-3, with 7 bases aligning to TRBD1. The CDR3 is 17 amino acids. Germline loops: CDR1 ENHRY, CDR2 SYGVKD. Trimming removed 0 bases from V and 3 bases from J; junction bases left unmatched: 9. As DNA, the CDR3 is TGTGCCATCAGTGAGTCCGGGACAGTAGGAGTTACAGATACGCAGTATTTT. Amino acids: CAISESGTVGVTDTQYF.

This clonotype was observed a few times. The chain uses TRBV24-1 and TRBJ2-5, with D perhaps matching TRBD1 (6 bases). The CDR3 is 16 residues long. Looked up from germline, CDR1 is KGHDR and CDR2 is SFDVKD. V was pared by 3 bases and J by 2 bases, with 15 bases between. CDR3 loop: CATSDAGTGRQETQYF. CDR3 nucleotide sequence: TGTGCCACCAGTGATGCCGGAACAGGGAGACAAGAGACCCAGTACTTC.

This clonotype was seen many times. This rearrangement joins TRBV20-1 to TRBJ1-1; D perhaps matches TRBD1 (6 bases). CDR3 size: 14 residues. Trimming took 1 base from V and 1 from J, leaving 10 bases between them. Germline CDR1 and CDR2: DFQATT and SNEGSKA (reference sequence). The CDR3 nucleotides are TGCAGTGCTAGAGGGGGGGCTGGGAACACTGAAGCTTTCTTT. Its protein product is CSARGGAGNTEAFF.

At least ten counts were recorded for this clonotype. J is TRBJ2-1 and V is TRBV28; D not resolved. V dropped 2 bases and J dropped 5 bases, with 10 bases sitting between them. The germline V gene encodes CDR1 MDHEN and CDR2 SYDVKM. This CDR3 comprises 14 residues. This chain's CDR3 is CASSLQVQNNEQFF. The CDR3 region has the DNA TGTGCCAGCAGTTTACAGGTACAGAACAATGAGCAGTTCTTC.

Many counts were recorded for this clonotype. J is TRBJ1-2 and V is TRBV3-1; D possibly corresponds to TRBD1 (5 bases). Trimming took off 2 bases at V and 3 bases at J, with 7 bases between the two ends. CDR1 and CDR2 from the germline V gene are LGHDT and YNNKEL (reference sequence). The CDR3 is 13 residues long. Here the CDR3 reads CASSQLTDYGYTF. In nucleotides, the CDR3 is TGTGCCAGCAGCCAATTGACAGACTATGGCTACACCTTC.

CDR3 sequence reads: CASSPLAGGFPIPFF. CDR3 nucleotide sequence: TGTGCCAGCTCACCACTAGCGGGAGGGTTTCCCATTCCGTTCTTC. The V gene is TRBV18, the J gene TRBJ2-1; 11 bases line up with TRBD2. The CDR3 totals 15 residues. After removal of 1 base from V and 15 bases from J, the junction contained 11 bases not matched to a gene. Germline CDR1 KGHSH, CDR2 LQKENI.

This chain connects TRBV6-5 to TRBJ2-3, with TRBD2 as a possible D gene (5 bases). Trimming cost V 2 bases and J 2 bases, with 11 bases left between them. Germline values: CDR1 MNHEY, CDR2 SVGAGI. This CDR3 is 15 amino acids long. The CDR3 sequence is CASSYVGAPTDTQYF. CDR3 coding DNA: TGTGCCAGCAGTTACGTGGGAGCACCCACAGATACGCAGTATTTT.

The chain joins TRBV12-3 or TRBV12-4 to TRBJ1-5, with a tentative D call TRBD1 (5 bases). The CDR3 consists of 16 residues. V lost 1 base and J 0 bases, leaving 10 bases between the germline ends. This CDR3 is CASSLDRGVSNQPQHF. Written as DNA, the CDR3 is TGTGCCAGCAGTTTAGATCGAGGGGTTAGCAATCAGCCCCAGCATTTT.

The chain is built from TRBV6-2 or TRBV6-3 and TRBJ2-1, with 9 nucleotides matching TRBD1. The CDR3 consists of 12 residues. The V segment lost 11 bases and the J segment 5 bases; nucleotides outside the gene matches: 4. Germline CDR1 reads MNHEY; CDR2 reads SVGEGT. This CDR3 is CASGTGNNEQFF. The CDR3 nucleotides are TGTGCCTCCGGGACAGGGAACAATGAGCAGTTCTTC.

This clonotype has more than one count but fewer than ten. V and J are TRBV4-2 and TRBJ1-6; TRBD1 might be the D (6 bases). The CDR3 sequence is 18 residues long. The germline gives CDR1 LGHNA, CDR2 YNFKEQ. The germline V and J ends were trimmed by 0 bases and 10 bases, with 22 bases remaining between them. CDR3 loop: CASSQDKQARGSGSPLHF. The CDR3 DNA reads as TGTGCCAGCAGCCAAGATAAACAGGCAAGGGGGTCGGGCTCACCCCTCCACTTT.

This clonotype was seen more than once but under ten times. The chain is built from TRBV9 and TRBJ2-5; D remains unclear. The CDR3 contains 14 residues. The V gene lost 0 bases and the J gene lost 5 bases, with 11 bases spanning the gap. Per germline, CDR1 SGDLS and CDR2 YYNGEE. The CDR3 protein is CASSVGRRVETQYF. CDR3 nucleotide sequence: TGTGCCAGCAGCGTAGGCAGACGCGTGGAGACCCAGTACTTC.

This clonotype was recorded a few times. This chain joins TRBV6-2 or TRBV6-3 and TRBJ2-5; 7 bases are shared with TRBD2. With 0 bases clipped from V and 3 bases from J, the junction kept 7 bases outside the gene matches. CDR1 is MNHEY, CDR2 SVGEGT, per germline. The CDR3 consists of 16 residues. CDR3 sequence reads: CASSYSRFSGKETQYF. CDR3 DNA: TGTGCCAGCAGTTACTCGAGGTTCAGCGGGAAAGAGACCCAGTACTTC.

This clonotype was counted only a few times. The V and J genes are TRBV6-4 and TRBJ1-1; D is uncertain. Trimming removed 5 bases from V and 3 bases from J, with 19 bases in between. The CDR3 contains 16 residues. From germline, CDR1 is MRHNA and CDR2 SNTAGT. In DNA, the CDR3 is TGTGCCAGCAGTAGCCCGGGTCCTCCGCCGGACACTGAAGCTTTCTTT. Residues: CASSSPGPPPDTEAFF.

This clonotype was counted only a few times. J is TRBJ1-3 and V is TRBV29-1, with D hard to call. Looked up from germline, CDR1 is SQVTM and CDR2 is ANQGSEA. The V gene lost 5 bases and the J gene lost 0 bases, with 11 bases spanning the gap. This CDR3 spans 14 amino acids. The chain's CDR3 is CSVLDVSSGNTIYF. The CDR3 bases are TGCAGCGTTCTCGACGTAAGCTCTGGAAACACCATATATTTT. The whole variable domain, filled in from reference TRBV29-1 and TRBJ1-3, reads SAVISQKPSRDICQRGTSLTIQCQVDSQVTMMFWYRQQPGQSLTLIATANQGSEATYESGFVIDKFPISRPNLTFSTLTVSNMSPEDSSIYLCSVLDVSSGNTIYFGEGSWLTVV.

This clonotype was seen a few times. CDR3 sequence: CASSSNLGAVGNTIYF. CDR3 nucleotide sequence: TGTGCCAGCAGTTCAAATCTGGGGGCTGTTGGAAACACCATATATTTT. V is TRBV28 and J is TRBJ1-3; a possible D gene is TRBD1 (6 bases). The V end was cut by 4 bases, the J end by 3 bases, with 16 bases between. The CDR3 has 16 residues. Per the germline V gene, CDR1 is MDHEN and CDR2 is SYDVKM. The full variable domain, rest sourced from reference TRBV28 and TRBJ1-3, is DVKVTQSSRYLVKRTGEKVFLECVQDMDHENMFWYRQDPGLGLRLIYFSYDVKMKEKGDIPEGYSVSREKKERFSLILESASTNQTSMYLCASSSNLGAVGNTIYFGEGSWLTVV.

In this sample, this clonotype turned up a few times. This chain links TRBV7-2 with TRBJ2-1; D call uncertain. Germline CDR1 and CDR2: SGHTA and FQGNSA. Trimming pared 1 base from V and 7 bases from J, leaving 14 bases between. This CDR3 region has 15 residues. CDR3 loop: CASSLDGSWLNEQFF. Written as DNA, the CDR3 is TGTGCCAGCAGCTTAGACGGATCGTGGCTAAATGAGCAGTTCTTC. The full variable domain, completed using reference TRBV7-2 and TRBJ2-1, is GAGVSQSPSNKVTEKGKDVELRCDPISGHTALYWYRQSLGQGLEFLIYFQGNSAPDKSGLPSDRFSAERTGGSVSTLTIQRTQQEDSAVYLCASSLDGSWLNEQFFGPGTRLTVL.

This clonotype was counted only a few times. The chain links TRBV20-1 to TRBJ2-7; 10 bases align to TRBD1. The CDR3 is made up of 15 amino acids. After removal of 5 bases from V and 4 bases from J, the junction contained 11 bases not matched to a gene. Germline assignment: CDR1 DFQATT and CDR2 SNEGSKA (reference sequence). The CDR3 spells CSAHPMDRGIYEQYF. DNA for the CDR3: TGCAGTGCTCACCCGATGGACAGGGGGATTTACGAGCAGTACTTC.

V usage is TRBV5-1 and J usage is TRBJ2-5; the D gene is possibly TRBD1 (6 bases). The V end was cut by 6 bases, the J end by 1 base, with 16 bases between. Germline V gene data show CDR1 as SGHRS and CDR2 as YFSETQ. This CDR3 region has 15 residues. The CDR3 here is CASTILGTPQETQYF. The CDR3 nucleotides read TGCGCCAGCACCATACTTGGGACACCCCAAGAGACCCAGTACTTC.

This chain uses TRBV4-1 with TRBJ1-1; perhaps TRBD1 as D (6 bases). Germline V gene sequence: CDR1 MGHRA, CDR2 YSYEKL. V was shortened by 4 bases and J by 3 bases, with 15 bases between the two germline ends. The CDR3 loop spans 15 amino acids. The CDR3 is CASSPAPDRDTEAFF. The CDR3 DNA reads TGCGCCAGCAGCCCCGCTCCGGACAGAGACACTGAAGCTTTCTTT.

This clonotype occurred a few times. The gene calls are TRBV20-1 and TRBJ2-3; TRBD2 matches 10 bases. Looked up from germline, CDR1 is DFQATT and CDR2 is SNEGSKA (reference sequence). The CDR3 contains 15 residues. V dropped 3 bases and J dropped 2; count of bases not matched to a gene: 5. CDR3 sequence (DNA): TGCAGTGCTAGGAGGCTAGCGGGGGTCACAGATACGCAGTATTTT. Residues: CSARRLAGVTDTQYF.

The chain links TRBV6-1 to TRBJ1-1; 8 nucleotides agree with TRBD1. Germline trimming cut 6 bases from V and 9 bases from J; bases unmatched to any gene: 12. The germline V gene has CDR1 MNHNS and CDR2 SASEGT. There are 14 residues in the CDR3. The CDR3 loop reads CASSPGGRTGKAFF. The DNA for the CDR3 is TGTGCCAGCAGCCCCGGGGGGCGGACAGGGAAAGCTTTCTTT.

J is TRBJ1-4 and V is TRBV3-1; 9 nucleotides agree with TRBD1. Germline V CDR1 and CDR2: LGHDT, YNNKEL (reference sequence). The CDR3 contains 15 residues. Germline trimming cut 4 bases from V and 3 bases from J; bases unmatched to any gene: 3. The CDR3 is CASSRYRGPNEKLFF. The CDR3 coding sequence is TGTGCCAGCAGCCGGTACAGGGGGCCTAATGAAAAACTGTTTTTT.

CDR3 sequence: CASSVGGRSSGANVLTF. The CDR3 DNA reads TGTGCCAGCAGCGTAGGTGGCAGGAGTTCTGGGGCCAACGTCCTGACTTTC. This chain links TRBV9 with TRBJ2-6; D gene uncertain. Germline V gene lookup returns CDR1 SGDLS and CDR2 YYNGEE. The CDR3 is 17 residues long. The germline V and J ends were trimmed by 0 bases and 1 base, with 11 bases remaining between them.